This TCR beta chain was recovered during a study of post-analysis software for immune sequencing data. Tagging with unique molecular identifiers was a feature of the TCR beta cDNA libraries. TCRdb called the PCR reads again in MiXCR, with one record for every CDR3 protein. The sample has about 560,000 distinct CDR3 sequences; roughly 47% are singletons. Trimming removed 4 bases at V and 12 bases at J, with 13 bases between. CDR3 length: 11 residues. Germline CDR1 is ENHRY and CDR2 is SYGVKD. The table lists this clonotype with a count of one. Its antigen is unknown. Study conclusions and caveats: Controls showed lower frequencies than patients for roughly five TRBV segments, and TRBV5-6, TRBV5-1 and TRBV20-1 were among these.

Sequencing was carried out using blood. This sequence originates from a girl under 18 with multiple sclerosis. The gene calls are TRBV10-3 and TRBJ2-7; possibly TRBD1 for D (6 bases). CDR3 protein: CAISAGTGLYF. The CDR3 DNA reads TGTGCCATCAGTGCCGGTACAGGGCTGTACTTC.